What follows describes a single TCR beta chain. This clonotype was recorded at least ten times. The specificity of this receptor is unknown. No much larger clone is present one base from it, and per-base qualities are unavailable. CDR1 and CDR2, per the germline V gene, are SGHAT and FQNNGV. From the cysteine up to the phenylalanine, the CDR3 has a length of 17 residues. Solely the CDR3 DNA is kept, with 51 bases framed from the first base. V lost 0 bases and J lost 6 bases, and the count of bases not matched to a germline gene is 4. Per the publication, the time point label means: pre-sensitization, week 0. The treatment or condition label corresponds to: therapeutic diphenylcyclopropenone sensitization with weekly scalp DPC. Blood at each patch-test visit was drawn before the patch test was applied. Eligible patients were aged 18 to 70, diagnosed with alopecia, deemed suitable for DPC therapy, and excluded if pregnant. Total RNA was extracted from unfractionated whole blood collected in Tempus Blood RNA tubes.

These data belong to a study of human T cells and chemical hapten exposure (dated by TCRdb to about 2021). Turning to the overall study: For sensitization, 2% DPC in acetone was applied to a roughly 2 cm by roughly 2 cm area of upper inner arm skin. Libraries were pooled for sequencing, and per-sample TCR yields varied mainly because of small differences in library volumes within the pool. For TCR sequencing, blood came from 25 to 30 alopecia patients at anywhere from one to four time points (pre-sensitization, 2, 6 and 24 weeks). The study tracked peripheral blood TCR repertoire changes in vivo during primary and secondary sensitization to the hapten diphenylcyclopropenone (DPC) in alopecia patients. Blood samples were taken from patients before sensitization (week 0) and at 2, 6 and about 24 weeks after DPC sensitization. Throughout the study period of roughly five months, patients also received therapeutic DPC doses to the scalp every week. Patch testing was performed on the upper back with Finn chambers containing 0.01% DPC, and the patch tests were scored after 6 days according to International Contact Dermatitis Research Group standards. The mostly female patient cohort included alopecia areata with under or over 50% scalp involvement, alopecia totalis and alopecia universalis.

General conclusions and limits of the study: Patch test score correlated positively with the number of PT1 expanded TCRs, reaching significance at thresholds 8, 16 and 32 but not at 4. Compared with pre-sensitization or healthy control sets, expanded TCRs formed significantly more large CDR3 similarity clusters, which is consistent with antigen-driven responses. After repeated subsampling, the strength of the expansion versus patch-test correlation and the threshold at which it became significant changed. DPC sensitization did not change how many TCRs were above 1 in 1000 frequency, and no evidence was found of alterations in global repertoire structure. Alopecia, a presumed autoimmune disease, was present in all patients, so the immune response of the patients might differ from that of healthy individuals.

Library prep was done by RACE. The run used a NextSeq 500. Library preparation attached unique molecular identifiers to individual cDNA molecules for quantitative, reproducible TCR counting. Each blood RNA sample was used to sequence both TCR alpha and TCR beta chains. In the source study's methods: The median number of TCRs per sample was some 100,000, ranging from roughly 23,224 to 690,600. V, J and CDR3 annotation of the TCR reads was performed with the Decombinator software suite. Every sample was subsampled to the same number of TCRs (28,000) for the PS versus PT1 abundance plots. Expanded TCRs were defined as absent before sensitization and observed at least eight times at the 2-week time point. TCRdb reworked the public reads: Q25 trimming with fastp, MiXCR clone assembly, productive beta chains retained. Duplicate CDR3 protein sequences are folded into a single record with the most common DNA and genes. The V and J calls follow TCRdb's processing rather than the paper's. This sample holds roughly 38,000 distinct CDR3 sequences; 7.6% were observed only once. In total, the top ten clones hold 1.3% of the sample.

This specimen was whole blood, taken in connection with sensitization to the hapten diphenylcyclopropenone (DPC). In this chain, TRBV11-2 is recombined with TRBJ2-1; 14 middle bases align to TRBD2. The TCR originated in a woman in her forties or fifties with alopecia areata. Some clones in this sample may be carry-over from other donors' samples. CDR3 region: CASSLEPGLAGVNEQFF. The nucleotides read TGTGCCAGCAGCTTAGAACCGGGACTAGCGGGAGTCAATGAGCAGTTCTTC. The CDR3 plus the reference TRBV11-2 and TRBJ2-1 genes for the other parts give the full variable domain: EAGVAQSPRYKIIEKRQSVAFWCNPISGHATLYWYQQILGQGPKLLIQFQNNGVVDDSQLPKDRFSAERLKGVDSTLKIQPAKLEDSAVYLCASSLEPGLAGVNEQFFGPGTRLTVL.